The next 30 T cell receptor beta chains were all read from a single sample in a study of Graves' ophthalmopathy and Graves' hyperthyroidism. For repertoire sequencing, the TCR beta CDR3 regions were amplified from RNA transcripts. RT-PCR in the first round used HTBI primers; a second-round multiplex PCR followed. TCRdb re-derived calls from the multiplex PCR reads in MiXCR, one entry per CDR3 protein. The profile shows almost 400,000 distinct CDR3 sequences, about a sixth of them singletons. What was sequenced was peripheral blood. These receptors were obtained from a woman between 18 and 29 years old with Graves' ophthalmopathy.

The V call is TRBV28, the J call TRBJ1-5; D uncertain. This CDR3 region has 15 residues. CDR1 is MDHEN and CDR2 is SYDVKM in the germline V gene. V lost 5 bases and J lost 3, with 14 bases in between. For the CDR3, the DNA is TGTGCCAGCAGTGAATACCCAGGAACCAATCAGCCCCAGCATTTT. It translates to CASSEYPGTNQPQHF.

This clonotype was observed many times. V and J are TRBV3-1 and TRBJ1-1; D gene unclear. The V gene lost 2 bases and the J gene lost 1 base, with 2 bases spanning the gap. There are 12 residues in the CDR3. Germline V lookup: CDR1 LGHDT, CDR2 YNNKEL (reference sequence). Here the CDR3 reads CASSQQNTEAFF. CDR3 bases: TGTGCCAGCAGCCAACAGAACACTGAAGCTTTCTTT.

The chain has TRBV20-1 and TRBJ2-5, with 8 bases fitting TRBD1. The CDR3 contains 15 residues. After removal of 4 bases from V and 7 bases from J, the junction contained 14 bases not matched to a gene. Germline CDR1 DFQATT, CDR2 SNEGSKA (reference sequence). The CDR3 nucleotides read TGCAGTGCTACCCGCCCGGACAGGGTCGAAGGGACCCAGTACTTC. Translating it yields CSATRPDRVEGTQYF.

The genes are TRBV6-2 or TRBV6-3 and TRBJ1-5; 12 positions agree with TRBD1. The V segment lost 6 bases and the J segment 3 bases; nucleotides outside the gene matches: 9. CDR3 length equals 17 residues. The germline V gene has CDR1 MNHEY and CDR2 SVGEGT. The CDR3 nucleotides read TGTGCCAGCAGGGCGGGACAGGGGGCGCGGTACAATCAGCCCCAGCATTTT. It yields the protein CASRAGQGARYNQPQHF.

This clonotype was counted many times. The chain uses TRBV27 and TRBJ2-3, with D hard to call. From germline, CDR1 is MNHEY and CDR2 SMNVEV (reference sequence). The length of the CDR3 is 13 residues. V lost 5 bases and J lost 4, with 10 bases in between. The CDR3: CASSLILADTQYF. The CDR3, as DNA: TGTGCCAGCAGTCTAATTCTCGCAGATACGCAGTATTTT.

This clonotype was observed at least ten times. This rearrangement joins TRBV9 to TRBJ1-1; D remains ambiguous. With 3 bases removed from V and 4 bases from J, the gap between germline ends came to 13 bases. This CDR3 comprises 14 residues. Germline V gives CDR1 SGDLS, CDR2 YYNGEE. The CDR3 region has the DNA TGTGCCAGCAGCGGAGGAGGATCGGGCACTGAAGCTTTCTTT. Amino acids: CASSGGGSGTEAFF.

CDR3 coding DNA: TGTGCCAGCAAGCGACAGAATACTAACTATGGCTACACCTTC. Its translation: CASKRQNTNYGYTF. This chain links TRBV6-1 with TRBJ1-2; TRBD1 might be the D (5 bases). Germline loops: CDR1 MNHNS, CDR2 SASEGT. The CDR3 totals 14 residues. Trimming stripped 7 bases from V and 0 bases from J, with 12 bases between.

This clonotype was counted ten times or more. The chain joins TRBV6-5 to TRBJ2-7, with 9 nucleotides matching TRBD1. Germline loops: CDR1 MNHEY, CDR2 SVGAGI. This CDR3 has 15 residues. V was clipped by 2 bases and J by 2 bases; unmatched bases: 4. The CDR3 is CASSYAGQGPYEQYF. CDR3 nucleotides: TGTGCCAGCAGTTACGCGGGACAGGGCCCCTACGAGCAGTACTTC.

This clonotype was picked up one time. The rearrangement uses TRBV6-1 and TRBJ2-7; 11 positions match TRBD2. This CDR3 comprises 15 residues. Germline CDR1 MNHNS, CDR2 SASEGT. Trimming took 4 bases from V and 3 from J; bases not matched to a gene: 5. CDR3 region: CASSATGLAGYEQYF. The CDR3 region has the DNA TGTGCCAGCAGTGCAACCGGACTAGCGGGCTACGAGCAGTACTTC.

This clonotype was detected many times. This chain links TRBV29-1 with TRBJ2-5, with D unclear. Germline CDR1 reads SQVTM; CDR2 reads ANQGSEA. CDR3 length: 13 residues. The V end was cut by 4 bases, the J end by 5 bases, with 14 bases between. As DNA, the CDR3 is TGCAGCGTTGCATCCTGGCCTCAGGAGACCCAGTACTTC. Encoded protein: CSVASWPQETQYF.

This clonotype was observed a few times. A much larger clone differs from this one at a single base, so this may be a read error. V gene TRBV27 combines with J gene TRBJ1-5; a possible D gene is TRBD1 (5 bases). Trimming left V 3 bases short and J 3 bases short, with 12 bases between. The germline gives CDR1 MNHEY, CDR2 SMNVEV (reference sequence). CDR3 length: 15 residues. The CDR3 region has the DNA TGTGCCAGCAGTTTGTTTGGGGGTGACAATCAGCCCCAGCATTTT. It yields the protein CASSLFGGDNQPQHF.

This clonotype was counted many times. This chain joins TRBV6-2 or TRBV6-3 and TRBJ2-7; a weak D match, TRBD1 (6 bases). Trimming took off 2 bases at V and 2 bases at J, with 10 bases between the two ends. Germline V gene data show CDR1 as MNHEY and CDR2 as SVGEGT. This CDR3 region has 14 residues. The CDR3 sequence: CASSYRSGAYEQYF. The CDR3 nucleotides read TGTGCCAGCAGTTACAGGTCAGGGGCCTACGAGCAGTACTTC.

This clonotype was seen repeatedly, ten times or more. This chain joins TRBV6-5 and TRBJ2-7; 9 bases agree with TRBD2. Germline CDR1 and CDR2: MNHEY and SVGAGI. The CDR3 length is 14 residues. V lost 10 bases, J lost 2 bases, and 9 bases stayed unmatched. CDR3 protein: CATIPTSGPYEQYF. CDR3 nucleotide sequence: TGTGCCACCATTCCGACTAGCGGTCCCTACGAGCAGTACTTC.

This clonotype was observed at least ten times. V is TRBV4-3 and J is TRBJ1-2; D is unclear. Germline V gene lookup returns CDR1 LGHNA and CDR2 YSLEER. This CDR3 contains 17 residues. Trimming left V 0 bases short and J 0 bases short, with 14 bases between. The CDR3 spells CASSQDLTAETNYGYTF. The CDR3 DNA reads TGCGCCAGCAGCCAAGATCTTACGGCAGAGACTAACTATGGCTACACCTTC.

The chain recombines TRBV11-2 with TRBJ2-2; 10 nucleotides agree with TRBD2. The J segment lost 5 bases and the V segment lost 1 base, leaving 10 bases of the junction unmatched. The CDR3 covers 18 residues. Looked up from germline, CDR1 is SGHAT and CDR2 is FQNNGV. The CDR3 reads CASSLGLSGRAGTGELFF. The CDR3 DNA sequence: TGTGCCAGCAGCTTAGGATTAAGCGGGAGGGCCGGGACCGGGGAGCTGTTTTTT.

This clonotype appeared many times. Written as DNA, the CDR3 is TGCAGCGTTGCAACAGGGTTTCGAGAGACCCAGTACTTC. This encodes CSVATGFRETQYF. This sequence joins TRBV29-1 and TRBJ2-5, with D tentatively TRBD1 (6 bases). Trimming took off 4 bases at V and 4 bases at J, with 13 bases between the two ends. The CDR3 has 13 amino acids. The germline V gene encodes CDR1 SQVTM and CDR2 ANQGSEA.

This clonotype was picked up many times. The V call is TRBV11-1, the J call TRBJ2-7, with D possibly TRBD2 on 6 matching bases. The germline V gene encodes CDR1 SGHAT and CDR2 FQDESV (reference sequence). The ends were cut back, 5 bases at V and 3 bases at J, with 23 bases in the middle. CDR3 length equals 17 residues. The CDR3 loop reads CASSRAAAPWRDYEQYF. CDR3 coding DNA: TGTGCCAGCAGCCGGGCGGCCGCTCCTTGGCGGGACTACGAGCAGTACTTC.

This sequence joins TRBV28 and TRBJ1-5, with D perhaps matching TRBD1 (5 bases). In germline, CDR1 is MDHEN, CDR2 SYDVKM. Trimming took off 11 bases at V and 0 bases at J, with 20 bases between the two ends. This CDR3 is built from 16 residues. This CDR3 reads CASGAGPIHSNQPQHF. The CDR3 coding sequence is TGTGCCTCCGGGGCAGGGCCTATTCATAGCAATCAGCCCCAGCATTTT.

The gene calls are TRBV19 and TRBJ1-1; 10 bases are a match to TRBD1. CDR1 is LNHDA and CDR2 is SQIVND in the germline V gene (reference sequence). Losses at the gene ends were 4 bases for V and 4 bases for J; bases not matched to a gene: 3. This CDR3 is 14 amino acids long. In DNA form, the CDR3 reads TGTGCCAGTAGTACTTGGACAGGGGGCACTGAAGCTTTCTTT. Its protein is CASSTWTGGTEAFF.

This clonotype appeared many times. J is TRBJ1-3 and V is TRBV6-2 or TRBV6-3; D remains ambiguous. Germline CDR1 reads MNHEY; CDR2 reads SVGEGT. V was shortened by 7 bases and J by 4 bases, with 17 bases between the two germline ends. The CDR3 totals 15 residues. DNA for the CDR3: TGTGCCAGCATGTCTATACGGGAAACCGGAAACACCATATATTTT. Amino acids: CASMSIRETGNTIYF.

In its sample, this clonotype was seen many times. This rearrangement joins TRBV28 to TRBJ1-1; D is uncertain. Trimming took 7 bases from V and 11 from J, leaving 17 bases between them. Germline CDR1 is MDHEN and CDR2 is SYDVKM. The CDR3 extends over 12 amino acids. The CDR3 sequence: CASTVGGRTAFF. The CDR3 DNA sequence: TGTGCCAGCACCGTAGGCGGGAGAACGGCTTTCTTT.

This clonotype was picked up many times. The V gene is TRBV28, the J gene TRBJ2-7; the D is unclear. The CDR3 has 13 amino acids. From germline, CDR1 is MDHEN and CDR2 SYDVKM. Trimming cost V 6 bases and J 1 base, with 10 bases left between them. CDR3 protein: CASRPTGSYEQYF. In DNA form, the CDR3 reads TGTGCCAGCAGGCCAACCGGTTCCTACGAGCAGTACTTC.

This clonotype appeared many times. The chain recombines TRBV15 with TRBJ2-5; 8 bases agree with TRBD1. Germline CDR1 reads LNHNV; CDR2 reads YYDKDF (reference sequence). The length of the CDR3 is 19 residues. The junction had 17 bases not matched to a gene; V was cut back by 0 bases and J by 5 bases. In DNA, the CDR3 is TGTGCCACCAGCAGAGATCCACGCTCCGGGACAGGCCCTCTTGAGACCCAGTACTTC. Protein product: CATSRDPRSGTGPLETQYF.

The rearrangement uses TRBV11-2 and TRBJ1-5, with TRBD1 as a possible D gene (5 bases). CDR1 SGHAT and CDR2 FQNNGV come from the germline V gene. With 5 bases removed from V and 3 bases from J, the gap between germline ends came to 17 bases. The CDR3 extends over 16 amino acids. CDR3 coding DNA: TGTGCCAGCAGCCCGGGAGGGTCGGGGCCCAATCAGCCCCAGCATTTT. This gives the protein CASSPGGSGPNQPQHF. The complete variable domain, with remaining parts taken from reference TRBV11-2 and TRBJ1-5, reads EAGVAQSPRYKIIEKRQSVAFWCNPISGHATLYWYQQILGQGPKLLIQFQNNGVVDDSQLPKDRFSAERLKGVDSTLKIQPAKLEDSAVYLCASSPGGSGPNQPQHFGDGTRLSIL.

This clonotype was detected ten times or more. This chain connects TRBV10-3 to TRBJ1-6; D unresolved. Germline CDR1 reads ENHRY; CDR2 reads SYGVKD. This CDR3 has 13 residues. V was trimmed by 2 bases and J by 7 bases, leaving 6 bases between them. CDR3 in DNA: TGTGCCATCAGTGAGGACGGGAATTCACCCCTCCACTTT. This sequence encodes CAISEDGNSPLHF.

This clonotype came up many times. The chain carries TRBV11-1 and TRBJ1-1, with D perhaps matching TRBD1 (5 bases). Germline V CDR1 and CDR2: SGHAT, FQDESV (reference sequence). Trimming took off 5 bases at V and 5 bases at J, with 15 bases between the two ends. The length of the CDR3 is 14 residues. The CDR3 spells CASSRWGGLTEAFF. The CDR3 nucleotides read TGTGCCAGCAGCCGGTGGGGCGGGTTGACTGAAGCTTTCTTT.

This clonotype showed up many times. The chain has TRBV7-2 and TRBJ2-7; D is unresolved. CDR3 size: 12 residues. Trimming left V 4 bases short and J 5 bases short, with 9 bases between. Per germline, CDR1 SGHTA and CDR2 FQGNSA. The CDR3 here is CASSSSVDEQYF. The CDR3 bases are TGTGCCAGCAGCTCTTCAGTCGACGAGCAGTACTTC. The full variable domain, in which reference TRBV7-2 and TRBJ2-7 provide the parts outside the CDR3, is GAGVSQSPSNKVTEKGKDVELRCDPISGHTALYWYRQSLGQGLEFLIYFQGNSAPDKSGLPSDRFSAERTGGSVSTLTIQRTQQEDSAVYLCASSSSVDEQYFGPGTRLTVT.

This clonotype was seen at least ten times. The chain employs TRBV7-9 and TRBJ2-7; no firm D call. The CDR3 covers 16 residues. Trimming shortened V by 5 bases and J by 1 base, and 18 bases separated the two germline ends. Germline CDR1 SEHNR, CDR2 FQNEAQ (reference sequence). The chain's CDR3 is CASSPRTGIQSYEQYF. The CDR3 coding sequence is TGTGCCAGCAGCCCGCGGACCGGCATTCAATCCTACGAGCAGTACTTC. Combining the CDR3 with reference TRBV7-9 and TRBJ2-7 gives the whole variable domain DTGVSQNPRHKITKRGQNVTFRCDPISEHNRLYWYRQTLGQGPEFLTYFQNEAQLEKSRLLSDRFSAERPKGSFSTLEIQRTEQGDSAMYLCASSPRTGIQSYEQYFGPGTRLTVT.

There are many counts of this clonotype. The V gene is TRBV28, the J gene TRBJ2-7; D gene ambiguous. V shed 4 bases and J shed 6 bases, with 13 bases lying between them. The CDR3 sequence is 13 residues long. CDR1 and CDR2 (germline): MDHEN, SYDVKM. This CDR3 is CASSSRVWPEQYF. In DNA, the CDR3 is TGTGCCAGCAGTTCCCGGGTATGGCCCGAGCAGTACTTC.

Ten or more counts support this clonotype. The rearrangement links TRBV6-5 to TRBJ2-7; TRBD2 matches 8 bases. The CDR3 loop spans 17 amino acids. Per germline, CDR1 MNHEY and CDR2 SVGAGI. V lost 3 bases to trimming and J lost 0 bases; unmatched junction nucleotides: 10. As DNA, the CDR3 is TGTGCCAGCAGTTATAGTCCAGGCGGGGGGAACTCCTACGAGCAGTACTTC. Residues: CASSYSPGGGNSYEQYF.